This T cell receptor (beta chain) was retrieved from a study of T cells after yellow fever vaccination. Overall study findings and caveats: The study noted that FACS-sorted repertoires could contain abundant clonotypes contaminating from the bulk population. Subsequent booster samples again held most clones from primary vaccination (less than 98% CD4, about 90% CD8). Among all clonotypes, a small share was observed in both CD4 and CD8 compartments.

Worth noting for this clonotype: Its target is not known.

TCRdb processed the 5' RACE reads anew with MiXCR; each CDR3 protein has one entry. The table shows hundreds of thousands of distinct CDR3 sequences, with about 8.7% occurring only once. This CDR3 has 15 amino acids. The junction had 9 bases not matched to a gene; V was cut back by 5 bases and J by 5 bases. CDR1 is MDHEN, CDR2 SYDVKM, per germline. The V call is TRBV28, the J call TRBJ1-1, with 9 nucleotides matching TRBD1. This receptor was identified in a man aged 18 to 29 who received the YFV17D yellow fever vaccine. This specimen consisted of PBMCs, obtained on the day of the first yellow fever vaccination. CDR3 loop: CASSITGGPGTEAFF. CDR3 DNA sequence: TGTGCCAGCAGTATTACAGGGGGCCCAGGAACTGAAGCTTTCTTT. Looking up the rest from reference TRBV28 and TRBJ1-1 gives the full variable domain: DVKVTQSSRYLVKRTGEKVFLECVQDMDHENMFWYRQDPGLGLRLIYFSYDVKMKEKGDIPEGYSVSREKKERFSLILESASTNQTSMYLCASSITGGPGTEAFFGQGTRLTVV.